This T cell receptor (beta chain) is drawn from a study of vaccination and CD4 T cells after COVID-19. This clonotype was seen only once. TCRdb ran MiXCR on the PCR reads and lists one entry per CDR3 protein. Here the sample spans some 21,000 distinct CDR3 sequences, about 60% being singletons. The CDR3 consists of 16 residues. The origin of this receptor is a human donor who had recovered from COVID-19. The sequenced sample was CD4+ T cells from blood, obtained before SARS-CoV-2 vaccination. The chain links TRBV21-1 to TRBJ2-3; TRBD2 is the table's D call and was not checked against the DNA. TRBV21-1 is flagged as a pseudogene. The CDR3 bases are TGTGCCAGCAGCAGTAAGGTAGCGGGAGTACCAGATACGCAGTATTTT. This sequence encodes CASSSKVAGVPDTQYF.